This T cell receptor (beta chain) was captured in a study of shared clonotypes between healthy human individuals. Study at large: Those who served as donors were a couple of women and a few men between the ages of 18 and 49. CD4 naive and CD4 memory each took three plates per donor, while CD8 naive took two and CD8 memory one. Study-level findings and limits: Few donors restricted represented genetic and exposure-history diversity. Despite large depth, rarefaction showed incomplete sorted-subset sequencing.

This clone occurred once. Its target is unknown. Sequencing was performed with immunoSEQ multiplex PCR; in TCRdb, only in-frame clones are kept and a portion is missing. The sample lists around 1.9 million clones, roughly 91% occurring once. Cells designated naive CD8 were CD45RO-negative and were positively selected for CCR7, with terminally differentiated effector memory CD45RA+ cells excluded. This receptor was obtained from a man between 18 and 29 years old in good health. Some clones in this sample may be carry-over from other donors' samples. Sequencing was carried out using naive CD8+ T cells from PBMCs.

CDR3 bases: TGTGCCAGCAGCTTAAGGTTTGCTAGCGGGGGACAAGAGACCCAGTACTTC. Its translation: CASSLRFASGGQETQYF. J is TRBJ2-5 and V is TRBV7-8; 10 nucleotides agree with TRBD2. V gave up 2 bases and J gave up 2 bases; unmatched junction bases: 8. The germline CDR1 and CDR2 sequences are SGHVS and FQNEAQ. The length of the CDR3 is 17 residues.